Described below is a single T cell receptor beta chain sequence and its context. The time point here: pre-treatment sample, taken before nivolumab and TIL therapy. The data stem from a study of TIL therapy for anti-PD-1-resistant metastatic lung cancer. Study-wide background: Tumors had a median PD-L1 proportion score of more than 5%. Most patients had lung adenocarcinoma; a handful of tumors were EGFR-mutant, two ALK-rearranged; half smoked currently or formerly.

The immunoSEQ assay was v3. Here immunoSEQ multiplex PCR was the method, and the copy in TCRdb shows in-frame clones only, minus some. The sample records tens of thousands of clones, around 70% being singletons. The CDR3 spans 15 residues. The germline V gene encodes CDR1 LGHNT and CDR2 FRNRAP. J was trimmed by 5 bases and V by 6 bases; bases with no gene match: 8. The sequence derives from a person between 30 and 80 years old with non-small cell lung cancer. The starting material was blood, obtained at baseline. The chain carries TRBV12-5 and TRBJ1-1, with 11 positions matching TRBD1. CDR3 in amino acids: CASGPGQGVWTEAFF. CDR3 in DNA: TGTGCTAGTGGACCGGGACAGGGGGTTTGGACTGAAGCTTTCTTT.